The clone carrying this T cell receptor (beta chain) appeared a few times. Its antigen is not known. This sample was taken from a study of identical twins. General study points: In drawing conclusions, the study used cross-sectional statistical analysis and did not follow the same donors. Abundant cord blood beta clonotypes carried fewer insertions; memory repertoires showed none. Part of the zero-insertion signal could reflect confounding by invariant MAIT and iNKT cells.

In TCRdb, the 5' RACE reads were re-called with MiXCR into one record per CDR3 protein. The sample holds around 510,000 distinct CDR3 sequences, over 11% seen once. This CDR3 spans 16 amino acids. Germline V gene lookup returns CDR1 SGHAT and CDR2 FQNNGV. Trimming cost V 6 bases and J 7 bases; bases outside gene matches: 10. These data are also associated with another study on yellow fever vaccine responses in identical twins. That source adds: As reported, the vaccine T cell response of twins seemed partly convergent and partly personalized.

The clonotype originates from a woman between 18 and 29 years old in good health. Sequencing was done on a sample of CD4+ T cells sorted from blood. The gene calls are TRBV11-2 and TRBJ2-2; 11 bases match TRBD2. CDR3 DNA sequence: TGTGCCAGCAGGCCGGCGGGGACTAGCGGATTCGGGGAGCTGTTTTTT. It translates to CASRPAGTSGFGELFF. The full variable domain, in which reference TRBV11-2 and TRBJ2-2 provide the parts outside the CDR3, is EAGVAQSPRYKIIEKRQSVAFWCNPISGHATLYWYQQILGQGPKLLIQFQNNGVVDDSQLPKDRFSAERLKGVDSTLKIQPAKLEDSAVYLCASRPAGTSGFGELFFGEGSRLTVL.